This T cell receptor beta chain is drawn from a study of graft-versus-host responses after intestinal transplantation. About the research overall: Multivisceral, liver-intestinal, or isolated intestinal transplants were performed in recipients.

Remarks on this clone: Its antigen is unknown.

The CDR3 runs 15 residues. Study-level results: Recipient bone marrow held GvH clones, some seen earlier in ileum or blood. The study found high graft-versus-host to host-versus-graft clonal ratios in allografts of patients with graft-donor T cell macrochimerism.

This table comes from immunoSEQ multiplex PCR, and its TCRdb copy is limited to in-frame clones, with some not included. Among some 45,000 clones, 90% to 95% were seen once, and the ten largest hold approximately 4.7%. This clonotype was sampled from a human patient who received an intestinal transplant, so some T cells may come from the graft donor. The gene calls are TRBV21-1 and TRBJ2-7; the listed D gene, TRBD2, was not tested against the DNA. TRBV21-1 is given as a pseudogene. The input for sequencing was PBMCs, taken 524 days after transplant. This CDR3 is CASSKEKREVYEQYF. As DNA, the CDR3 is TGTGCCAGCAGCAAAGAGAAGCGGGAGGTTTACGAGCAGTACTTC.